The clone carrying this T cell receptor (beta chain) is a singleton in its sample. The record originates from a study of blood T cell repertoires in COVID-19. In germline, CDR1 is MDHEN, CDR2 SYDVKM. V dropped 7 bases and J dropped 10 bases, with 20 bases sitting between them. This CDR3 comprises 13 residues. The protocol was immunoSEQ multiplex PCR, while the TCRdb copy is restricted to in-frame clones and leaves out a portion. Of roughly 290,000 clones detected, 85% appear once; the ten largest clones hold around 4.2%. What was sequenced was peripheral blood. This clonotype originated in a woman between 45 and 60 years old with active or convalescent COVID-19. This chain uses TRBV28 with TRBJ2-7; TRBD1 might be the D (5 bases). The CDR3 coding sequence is TGTGCCAGCACATCGTGGGGCGGAGTACCCCAGTACTTC. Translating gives CASTSWGGVPQYF.